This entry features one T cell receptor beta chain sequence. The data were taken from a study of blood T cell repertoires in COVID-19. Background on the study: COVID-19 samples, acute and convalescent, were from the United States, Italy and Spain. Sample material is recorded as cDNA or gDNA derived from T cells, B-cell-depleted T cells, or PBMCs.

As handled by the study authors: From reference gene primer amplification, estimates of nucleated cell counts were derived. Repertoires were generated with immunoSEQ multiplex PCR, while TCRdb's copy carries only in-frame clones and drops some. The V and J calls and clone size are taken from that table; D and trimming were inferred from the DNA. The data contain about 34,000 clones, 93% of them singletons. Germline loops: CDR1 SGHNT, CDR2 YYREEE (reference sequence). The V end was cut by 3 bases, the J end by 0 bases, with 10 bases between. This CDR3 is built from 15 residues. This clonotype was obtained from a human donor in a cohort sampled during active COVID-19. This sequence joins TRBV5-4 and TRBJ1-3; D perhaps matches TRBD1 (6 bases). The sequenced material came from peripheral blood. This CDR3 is CASSSDRSSGNTIYF. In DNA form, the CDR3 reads TGTGCCAGCAGCTCGGACAGAAGCTCTGGAAACACCATATATTTT. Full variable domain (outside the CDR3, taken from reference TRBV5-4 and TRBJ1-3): ETGVTQSPTHLIKTRGQQVTLRCSSQSGHNTVSWYQQALGQGPQFIFQYYREEENGRGNFPPRFSGLQFPNYSSELNVNALELDDSALYLCASSSDRSSGNTIYFGEGSWLTVV.